This T cell receptor beta chain was retrieved from a study of cytomegalovirus exposure and HLA in healthy donors. Per germline, CDR1 SGHTA and CDR2 FQGNSA. This CDR3 contains 13 residues. V was clipped by 3 bases and J by 6 bases, with 12 bases between them. PCR involved 60 Vbeta and 13 Jbeta primers. Data came from immunoSEQ multiplex PCR; TCRdb stores just in-frame clones and leaves some out. This table has 100,000 or so clones, 60% to 80% appearing once. The clonotype originates from a woman aged 18-29 years in good health and CMV-seropositive. The material sequenced was PBMCs. V gene TRBV7-2 combines with J gene TRBJ2-7, with D tentatively TRBD2 (6 bases). This chain's CDR3 is CASSFSGSPEQYF. The CDR3 DNA reads TGTGCCAGCAGCTTTAGCGGATCACCCGAGCAGTACTTC.